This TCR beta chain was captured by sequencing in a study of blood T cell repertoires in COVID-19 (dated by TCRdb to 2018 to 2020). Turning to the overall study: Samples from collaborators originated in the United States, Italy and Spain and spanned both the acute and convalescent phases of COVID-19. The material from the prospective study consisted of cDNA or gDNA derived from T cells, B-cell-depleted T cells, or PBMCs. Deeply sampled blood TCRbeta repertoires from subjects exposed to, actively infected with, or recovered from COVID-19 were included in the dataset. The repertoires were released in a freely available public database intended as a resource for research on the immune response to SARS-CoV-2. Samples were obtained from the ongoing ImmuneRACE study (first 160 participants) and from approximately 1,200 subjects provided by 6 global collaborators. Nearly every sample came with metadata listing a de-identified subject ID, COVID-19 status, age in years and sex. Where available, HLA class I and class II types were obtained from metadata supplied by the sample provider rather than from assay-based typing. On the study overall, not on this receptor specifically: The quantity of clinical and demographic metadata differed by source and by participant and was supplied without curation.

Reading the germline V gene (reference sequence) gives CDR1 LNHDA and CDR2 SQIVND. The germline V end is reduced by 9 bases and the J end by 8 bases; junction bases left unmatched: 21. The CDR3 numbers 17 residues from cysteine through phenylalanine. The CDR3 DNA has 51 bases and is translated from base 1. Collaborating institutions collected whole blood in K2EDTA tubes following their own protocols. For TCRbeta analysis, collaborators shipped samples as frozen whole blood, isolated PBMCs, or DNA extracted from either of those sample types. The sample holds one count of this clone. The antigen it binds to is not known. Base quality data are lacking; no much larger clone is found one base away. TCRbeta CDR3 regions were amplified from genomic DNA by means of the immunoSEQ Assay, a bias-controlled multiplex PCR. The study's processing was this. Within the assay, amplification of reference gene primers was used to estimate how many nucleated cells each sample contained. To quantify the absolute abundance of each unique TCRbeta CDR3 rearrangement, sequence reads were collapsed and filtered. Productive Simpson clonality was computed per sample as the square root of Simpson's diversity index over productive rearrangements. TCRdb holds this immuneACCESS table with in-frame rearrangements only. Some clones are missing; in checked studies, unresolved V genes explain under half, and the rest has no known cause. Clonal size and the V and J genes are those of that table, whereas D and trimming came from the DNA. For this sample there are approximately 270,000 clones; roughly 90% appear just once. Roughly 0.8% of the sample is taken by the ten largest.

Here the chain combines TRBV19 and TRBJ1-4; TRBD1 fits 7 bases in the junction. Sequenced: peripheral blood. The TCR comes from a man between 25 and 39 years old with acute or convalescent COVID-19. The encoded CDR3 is CASNLNPQTGTLEKLFF. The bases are TGTGCCAGCAACCTCAATCCCCAGACAGGGACTTTGGAAAAACTGTTTTTT. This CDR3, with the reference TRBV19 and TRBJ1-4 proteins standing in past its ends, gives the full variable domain DGGITQSPKYLFRKEGQNVTLSCEQNLNHDAMYWYRQDPGQGLRLIYYSQIVNDFQKGDIAEGYSVSREKKESFPLTVTSAQKNPTAFYLCASNLNPQTGTLEKLFFGSGTQLSVL.